What follows are 14 T cell receptor beta chains derived from one specimen sequenced in a study of cytomegalovirus exposure and HLA in healthy donors. PCR amplification relied on 60 Vbeta primers (plus 13 Jbeta primers). Produced via immunoSEQ multiplex PCR; TCRdb's table is partial and in-frame only. This sample has 150,000 to 200,000 clones, with roughly nine tenths found just once. The source material was PBMCs. These receptors were obtained from a boy between 2 and 10 years old in good health and CMV-seronegative.

The chain couples TRBV29-1 to TRBJ2-5, with D possibly matching TRBD1 (5 bases). The J call may be incorrect, as the DNA end agrees better with TRBJ2-7. The CDR3 is 14 amino acids. Germline CDR1 is SQVTM and CDR2 is ANQGSEA. CDR3 DNA: TGCAGCGTTGAAGTCCAGGGAATACCCTACGAGCAGTACTTC. This translates into CSVEVQGIPYEQYF.

DNA of the CDR3: TGTGCCAGCATCCCGTCGGGACAAGGGAACTATGGCTACACCTTC. It encodes CASIPSGQGNYGYTF. The chain links TRBV7-9 to TRBJ1-2; a weak D match, TRBD1 (6 bases). The CDR3 is 15 residues long. The V gene's germline CDR1 is SEHNR and CDR2 FQNEAQ (reference sequence). V was shortened by 7 bases and J by 2 bases, with 17 bases between the two germline ends.

The CDR3 DNA sequence: TGTGCCAGCAGCGTACTCGGGAGGGTCACAGATACGCAGTATTTT. Its translation is CASSVLGRVTDTQYF. The V gene is TRBV9, the J gene TRBJ2-3; 8 bases map to TRBD2. CDR3 length: 15 amino acids. CDR1 is SGDLS, CDR2 YYNGEE, per germline. V lost 1 base to trimming and J lost 2 bases; unmatched junction nucleotides: 3.

The J gene is TRBJ1-3, the V gene TRBV30; D is uncertain. The CDR3 contains 13 residues. Germline V gene sequence: CDR1 GTSNPN, CDR2 SVGIG (reference sequence). CDR3: CGVPGSSGNTIYF. Written as DNA, the CDR3 is TGTGGCGTTCCGGGGAGCTCTGGAAACACCATATATTTT. Based on the CDR3 plus reference TRBV30 and TRBJ1-3, the full variable domain is SQTIHQWPATLVQPVGSPLSLECTVEGTSNPNLYWYRQAAGRGLQLLFYSVGIGQISSEVPQNLSASRPQDRQFILSSKKLLLSDSGFYLCGVPGSSGNTIYFGEGSWLTVV.

Points on this clone: The CDR3 carries no conserved terminal phenylalanine or tryptophan, so it likely arises from a read error. J is TRBJ1-1 and V is TRBV30; weak D call: TRBD1 (6 bases). Between the trimmed V and J ends, which lost 5 bases and 1 base, there was a span of 14 bases. CDR1 and CDR2 from the germline V gene are GTSNPN and SVGIG (reference sequence). This CDR3 has 14 amino acids. The CDR3 region is CAWRGGGKNTEAFL. In DNA, the CDR3 is TGTGCCTGGCGAGGGGGGGGGAAGAACACTGAAGCTTTCCTT.

The chain joins TRBV30 to TRBJ2-2, with D tentatively TRBD2 (6 bases). The V gene lost 4 bases and the J gene lost 1 base, with 13 bases spanning the gap. The CDR3 covers 15 residues. Germline values: CDR1 GTSNPN, CDR2 SVGIG (reference sequence). CDR3 sequence: CAWTEASVNTGELFF. CDR3 DNA: TGTGCCTGGACTGAAGCTAGCGTGAACACCGGGGAGCTGTTTTTT.

V is TRBV2 and J is TRBJ2-5; TRBD1 aligns across 10 bases. The germline CDR1 and CDR2 sequences are SNHLY and FYNNEI. The CDR3 covers 14 residues. Unmatched junction bases numbered 5, after V lost 8 bases and J lost 2 bases. In nucleotides, the CDR3 is TGTGCCAGCGGGGCGGACAGGGGGCAAGAGACCCAGTACTTC. This gives the protein CASGADRGQETQYF.

The CDR3 spells CASDRGPDTQYF. Here the CDR3 DNA reads TGTGCCAGCGACAGGGGGCCAGATACGCAGTATTTT. The chain recombines TRBV21-1 with TRBJ2-3; TRBD1 reflects the table's D call only, with no check against the DNA. TRBV21-1 is a pseudogene segment. This CDR3 has 12 amino acids.

The genes are TRBV5-4 and TRBJ2-1; perhaps TRBD2 as D (5 bases). V was cut by 3 bases and J by 3 bases, with 10 bases left in between. CDR3 length: 14 amino acids. The germline CDR1 and CDR2 sequences are SGHNT and YYREEE (reference sequence). The DNA for the CDR3 is TGTGCCAGCAGCTCCGGGAAATTCTACAATGAGCAGTTCTTC. Encoded protein: CASSSGKFYNEQFF.

V and J are TRBV5-8 and TRBJ2-3, with 10 bases identical to TRBD1. The V gene's germline CDR1 is SGHTS and CDR2 YDEGEE. J lost 1 base, V lost 2 bases, and 4 bases had no gene match. The CDR3 runs to 16 residues. The DNA of the CDR3 is TGTGCCAGCAGCTTAGGACAGGGGGGAGGCACAGATACGCAGTATTTT. This codes for CASSLGQGGGTDTQYF.

CDR3 sequence: CASSSRRQVDYGYTF. The CDR3 DNA sequence: TGTGCCAGCAGTTCCCGGAGACAGGTAGACTATGGCTACACCTTC. The rearrangement joins TRBV2 to TRBJ1-2; weak D call: TRBD1 (6 bases). The CDR3 has 15 amino acids. V was shortened by 5 bases and J by 3 bases, with 16 bases between the two germline ends. Germline V gene data show CDR1 as SNHLY and CDR2 as FYNNEI. Full variable domain (outside the CDR3, taken from reference TRBV2 and TRBJ1-2): EPEVTQTPSHQVTQMGQEVILRCVPISNHLYFYWYRQILGQKVEFLVSFYNNEISEKSEIFDDQFSVERPDGSNFTLKIRSTKLEDSAMYFCASSSRRQVDYGYTFGSGTRLTVV.

This chain links TRBV5-5 with TRBJ2-2; D is possibly TRBD1 (5 bases). The CDR3 has 12 residues. The V end was cut by 9 bases, the J end by 7 bases, with 13 bases between. Per germline, CDR1 SGHKS and CDR2 YYEKEE (reference sequence). The CDR3 here is CATTMGLGELFF. The CDR3 region has the DNA TGTGCCACCACCATGGGGCTCGGGGAGCTGTTTTTT.

V and J are TRBV5-1 and TRBJ1-2; D is perhaps TRBD1 (6 bases). This CDR3 has 15 amino acids. Germline CDR1 SGHRS, CDR2 YFSETQ. V was pared by 5 bases and J by 6 bases, with 20 bases between. CDR3 nucleotide sequence: TGCGCCAGCAGGGACGACCTTACAGGGCTCCATGGCTACACCTTC. It is translated as CASRDDLTGLHGYTF. Using reference TRBV5-1 and TRBJ1-2 for the parts outside the CDR3, the full variable domain is KAGVTQTPRYLIKTRGQQVTLSCSPISGHRSVSWYQQTPGQGLQFLFEYFSETQRNKGNFPGRFSGRQFSNSRSEMNVSTLELGDSALYLCASRDDLTGLHGYTFGSGTRLTVV.

This rearrangement joins TRBV10-3 to TRBJ2-5; 8 bases agree with TRBD1. The CDR3 is made up of 15 amino acids. V lost 6 bases and J lost 4; bases outside the gene matches: 10. Germline CDR1 is ENHRY and CDR2 is SYGVKD. The CDR3 coding sequence is TGTGCCATCAGCCCAGGGGGCGCCGGGGGAGAGACCCAGTACTTC. This sequence encodes CAISPGGAGGETQYF.